Below, one TCR beta chain is given with its context. The specificity of this receptor is unknown. Within one base of it there is no much larger clone, and no base qualities were kept. Participants were included only if at least one PBMC sample before ART initiation and at least two post-ART samples were available. Every participant with HIV received treatment in the United States of America. Before DNA extraction, cryopreserved samples of about 1-10 million PBMC were thawed and washed. At the time of the earliest PBMC sample for each participant with HIV, ages ranged from roughly 23 to 60 years. PBMC samples from each participant spanned 1-4 timepoints before ART initiation and 2-8 timepoints after ART initiation, with a median of 7 samples. Serial HIV viral load, CD4+ T-cell count, ART history and demographic data were obtained for every participant. A Qiagen kit on a QIAcube was used to extract genomic DNA from unsorted PBMC, with samples processed in batches of 12.

The sample originates from a study of long-term antiretroviral therapy in people with HIV (dated by TCRdb to between 2021 and 2024). Regarding the study in general: The earliest samples were collected roughly a decade before the 2015 WHO recommendation for immediate ART, at a time when ART was usually postponed until CD4 counts fell. No cross-contamination during QIAcube processing was seen in test extractions of a monoclonal T-cell line run alongside 30 or so polyclonal samples. This retrospective serial study examined whether starting ART and sustained HIV suppression were associated with changes in the composition and diversity of the TRB repertoire in peripheral blood. Among the 30 to 35 participants with HIV, ten to eleven were female. A total of 150 to 200 cryopreserved PBMC samples came from a few dozen adults with confirmed HIV infection and were collected serially over a mean of roughly 6 years (range 1-12). General study outcomes and caveats: Compared with controls, HIV repertoires had narrower CDR3 length ranges, and the network structure pointed to an antigen-experienced repertoire that shifted only slightly toward naive after ART. Expanded TRB clones identified before ART initiation dominated the repertoire at all time points, although this dominance fluctuated and declined in many PLHIV after ART. Starting ART was linked to a significant rise in TRB diversity, yet even with long-term ART the diversity remained significantly lower than in transplant donor controls. Because cell numbers in pre-ART samples were limited, unsorted PBMC were profiled instead of sorted CD4+ and CD8+ T cells. The samples span the years 2004 to 2017, and the ART regimens used at that time may not be as effective as current regimens. Inferences about post-ART repertoire changes were limited because no data were available on ART adherence, viral resistance or therapy changes. Limited PBMC availability meant only the TCR beta chain was sequenced, without alpha chain pairing.

CDR1 and CDR2 are read off the germline V gene (reference sequence) as SGHNT and YYREEE. V lost 4 bases and J lost 2 bases, and the count of bases not matched to a germline gene is 5. CDR3 length: 15 amino acids, cysteine to phenylalanine. Only the CDR3 DNA is retained, 45 bases long and in frame from the first base. The immunoSEQ hsTCRB v3.0 assay was used at survey level resolution to sequence the TRB variable region. TRB sequencing targeted a depth of about 35,000-50,000 T-cell genomes per sample. Pooled TRB libraries were sequenced on an Illumina MiSeq with a v3 150-cycle kit. Per the original workflow: Repertoire analysis was performed in R inside a reproducible Nextflow workflow that covered QC, data transformation and analysis. LymphoSeq2, an R package for AIRR-Seq data exploration, was used to implement custom analyses. Several samples that produced fewer than 5000 total TRB sequences were removed, so some 190 HIV repertoires were analyzed. Among the 180 to 200 HIV repertoires that were kept, around 59 were collected before ART initiation and more than 120 were collected after ART initiation. Repertoires were downsampled to 5000 TRB nucleotide sequences, with summary statistics averaged over 100 downsampling iterations. TRB sequences were retained for analysis only if CDR3 regions of at least seven amino acids were present. Two measures captured diversity: a Shannon entropy-derived clonality score and the Gini coefficient. In repertoire networks, the top 5000 CDR3 amino acid sequences were linked whenever an edit distance of one separated two sequences. For TRB CDR3 amino acid sequences, antigen specificity groups and MHC restriction were predicted with GLIPH2. To flag known associations with CMV, EBV, HIV or tissue antigens, CDR3 amino acid sequences were compared against VDJdb and McPAS-TCR. Pre-ART, post-ART and control groups were compared with Wilcoxon signed-rank tests and Holm-Bonferroni correction. TCRdb provides this immuneACCESS table in a form limited to in-frame rearrangements. Some clones are lacking; in checked studies, under half of them reflect an unresolved V gene, and why the rest are absent is not known. The V and J calls and clone size are taken from that table; D and trimming were inferred from the DNA. The sample table shows some 13,000 clones, and 75% to 85% are seen once. The ten largest clones add up to 15% to 20% of the sample.

This chain is built from TRBV5-4 and TRBJ2-7; the junction holds 11 bases that match TRBD2. The sample in question was unsorted PBMCs, obtained 3.4 years after starting antiretroviral therapy. This clonotype originated in a man between 40 and 49 years old with HIV. The CDR3 here reads CASSLGLAGTYEQYF. The nucleotides are TGTGCCAGCAGCCTCGGACTAGCGGGTACCTACGAGCAGTACTTC. Beyond the CDR3, the reference TRBV5-4 and TRBJ2-7 genes provide the residues; the full variable domain reads: ETGVTQSPTHLIKTRGQQVTLRCSSQSGHNTVSWYQQALGQGPQFIFQYYREEENGRGNFPPRFSGLQFPNYSSELNVNALELDDSALYLCASSLGLAGTYEQYFGPGTRLTVT.